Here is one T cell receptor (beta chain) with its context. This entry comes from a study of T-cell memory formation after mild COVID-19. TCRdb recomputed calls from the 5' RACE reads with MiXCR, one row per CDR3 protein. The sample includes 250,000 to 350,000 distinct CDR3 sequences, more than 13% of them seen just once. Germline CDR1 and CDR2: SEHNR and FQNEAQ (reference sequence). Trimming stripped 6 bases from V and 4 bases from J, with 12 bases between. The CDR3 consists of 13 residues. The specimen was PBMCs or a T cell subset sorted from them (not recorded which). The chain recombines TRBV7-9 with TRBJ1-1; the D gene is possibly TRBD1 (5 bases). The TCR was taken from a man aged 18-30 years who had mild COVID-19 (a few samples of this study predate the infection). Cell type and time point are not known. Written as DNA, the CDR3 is TGTGCCAGCAGAGAGCGGGGGGGCACTGAAGCTTTCTTT. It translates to CASRERGGTEAFF.